The TCR beta chain under discussion was sequenced for a study of human T cells and chemical hapten exposure. Overall study context: Each patch test put 0.01% DPC on the upper back, and results were read at 6 days.

This clonotype was detected a few times. MiXCR was run by TCRdb on the RACE reads, yielding one entry per CDR3 protein. The sample shows 300,000 to 450,000 distinct CDR3 sequences, around 5.5% of them seen only once. V lost 3 bases to trimming and J lost 6 bases, with 11 bases between them. Germline V gene lookup returns CDR1 DFQATT and CDR2 SNEGSKA (reference sequence). This CDR3 spans 12 amino acids. Documented time point: pre-sensitization, week 0. The treatment is: therapeutic diphenylcyclopropenone sensitization with weekly scalp DPC. The gene calls are TRBV20-1 and TRBJ1-2; no clear D gene. The sample consisted of whole blood, taken in connection with sensitization to the hapten diphenylcyclopropenone (DPC). The sequence was obtained from a woman aged 45-59 years with alopecia areata. Some clones in this sample may be carry-over from other donors' samples. This CDR3 is CSASWQADGYTF. The CDR3 bases are TGCAGTGCTAGCTGGCAAGCGGATGGCTACACCTTC.